This T cell receptor (beta chain) was sequenced in a study of blood T cell repertoires in COVID-19. The data were produced by immunoSEQ multiplex PCR, yet TCRdb's version contains in-frame clones alone and is incomplete. The data hold about 89,000 clones, with roughly 88% observed a single time. This CDR3 spans 15 amino acids. Germline V gene sequence: CDR1 MGHDK, CDR2 SYGVNS. V was clipped by 6 bases and J by 3 bases, with 15 bases between them. The sequenced sample consisted of peripheral blood. V usage is TRBV25-1 and J usage is TRBJ2-1, with a possible D match to TRBD1 (8 bases). The TCR originated in a man between 60 and 75 years old with acute or convalescent COVID-19. The CDR3 spells CASRAQGEGYNEQFF. The CDR3 coding sequence is TGTGCCAGCAGGGCACAGGGGGAGGGCTACAATGAGCAGTTCTTC.